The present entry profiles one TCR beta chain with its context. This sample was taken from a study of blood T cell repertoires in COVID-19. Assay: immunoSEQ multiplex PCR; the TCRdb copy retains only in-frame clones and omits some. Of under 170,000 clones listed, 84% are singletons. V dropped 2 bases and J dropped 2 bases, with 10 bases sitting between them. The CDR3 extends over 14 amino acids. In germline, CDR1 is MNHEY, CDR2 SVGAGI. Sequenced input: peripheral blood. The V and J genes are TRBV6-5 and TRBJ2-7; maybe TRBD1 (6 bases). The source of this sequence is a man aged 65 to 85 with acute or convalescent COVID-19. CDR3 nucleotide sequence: TGTGCCAGCAGTTACGACAGGTCAACCTACGAGCAGTACTTC. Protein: CASSYDRSTYEQYF.